Below are 22 T cell receptor beta chains sequenced from a single sample in a study of cytotoxic CD8 clonotypes in ibrutinib-treated CLL. Profiling relied on immunoSEQ multiplex PCR, and the TCRdb table lists in-frame clones only, not all of them. This repertoire shows around 92,000 clones, 77% found once; its top ten account for 20% to 25%. The starting material was PBMCs, obtained after 24 months of ibrutinib treatment. The receptors were gathered from a human donor with chronic lymphocytic leukemia.

V is TRBV7-3 and J is TRBJ1-1, with a tentative D call TRBD1 (6 bases). The V and J ends lost 3 bases and 5 bases respectively, with 16 bases between them. The length of the CDR3 is 15 residues. Per germline, CDR1 SGHTA and CDR2 FQGTGA. DNA for the CDR3: TGTGCCAGCAGCTTCATCTCAGGGGAAGGAACTGAAGCTTTCTTT. Translated: CASSFISGEGTEAFF.

V and J are TRBV6-1 and TRBJ2-7; a weak D match, TRBD1 (6 bases). V lost 10 bases and J 3 bases, leaving 16 bases between the germline ends. Germline V gene sequence: CDR1 MNHNS, CDR2 SASEGT. This CDR3 contains 13 residues. CDR3 DNA sequence: TGTGCCACCCAGGGACAACCTAGCTACGAGCAGTACTTC. It is translated as CATQGQPSYEQYF.

The chain employs TRBV11-2 and TRBJ1-2; a weak D match, TRBD1 (5 bases). Germline CDR1 SGHAT, CDR2 FQNNGV. Trimming removed 4 bases from V and 4 bases from J, with 13 bases in between. The CDR3 is 14 amino acids. Here the CDR3 reads CASSSRAGLYGYTF. CDR3 nucleotide sequence: TGTGCCAGCAGCTCCCGTGCAGGGCTCTATGGCTACACCTTC.

The CDR3 is CASDSRDTSAEKLFF. The CDR3 DNA reads as TGTGCCAGCGACTCCCGGGACACCTCCGCTGAAAAACTGTTTTTT. V and J are TRBV28 and TRBJ1-4; perhaps TRBD1 as D (6 bases). Trimming pared 8 bases from V and 7 bases from J, leaving 20 bases between. CDR1 is MDHEN and CDR2 is SYDVKM in the germline V gene. CDR3 length: 15 residues.

This clone was detected only once. The CDR3 protein is CSHSGRAEETQYF. In DNA, the CDR3 is TGCAGCCACAGCGGGAGGGCCGAAGAGACCCAGTACTTC. The chain is built from TRBV29-1 and TRBJ2-5; TRBD2 agrees at 10 bases. The CDR3 has 13 amino acids. Germline trimming cut 8 bases from V and 3 bases from J; bases unmatched to any gene: 6. Germline lookup yields CDR1 SQVTM and CDR2 ANQGSEA.

The rearrangement links TRBV5-4 to TRBJ2-2; 12 nucleotides align to TRBD2. This CDR3 is built from 14 residues. Unmatched junction bases numbered 3, after V lost 7 bases and J lost 5 bases. Looked up from germline, CDR1 is SGHNT and CDR2 is YYREEE (reference sequence). The CDR3 reads CASAGLAGTGELFF. CDR3 nucleotide sequence: TGTGCCAGCGCGGGACTAGCGGGTACCGGGGAGCTGTTTTTT.

CDR3 in amino acids: CASSSATSGRGSEQYF. CDR3 bases: TGTGCCAGCAGTTCCGCGACTAGCGGGAGAGGCTCCGAGCAGTACTTC. This chain connects TRBV27 to TRBJ2-7; 12 bases line up with TRBD2. V lost 4 bases and J lost 6; bases outside the gene matches: 10. Germline V gene data show CDR1 as MNHEY and CDR2 as SMNVEV (reference sequence). The CDR3 runs to 16 residues.

In DNA, the CDR3 is TGCAGCGTTGAAGTAGCGGCTACAAATGGGCAGTACTTC. This gives the protein CSVEVAATNGQYF. The chain uses TRBV29-1 and TRBJ2-7; tentatively, D is TRBD2 (6 bases). There are 13 residues in the CDR3. Germline-derived CDR1 and CDR2 are SQVTM and ANQGSEA. Trimming took off 1 base at V and 9 bases at J, with 16 bases between the two ends.

V and J are TRBV12-2 and TRBJ2-1; no DNA check was done on the table's D call, TRBD2. TRBV12-2 is designated a pseudogene. This CDR3 spans 19 amino acids. The CDR3 protein is CASRRPQGSGSGIQGEQFF. Here the CDR3 DNA reads TGTGCAAGTCGCCGACCTCAGGGTAGCGGGAGTGGGATTCAGGGTGAGCAGTTCTTC.

The gene calls are TRBV28 and TRBJ1-1; the match to TRBD1 covers 10 bases. Germline V lookup: CDR1 MDHEN, CDR2 SYDVKM. The V segment lost 5 bases and the J segment 4 bases; nucleotides outside the gene matches: 4. This CDR3 comprises 14 residues. The CDR3 bases are TGTGCCAGCAGTCACCGGGACAGGGGCACTGAAGCTTTCTTT. Its protein product is CASSHRDRGTEAFF. Using reference TRBV28 and TRBJ1-1 for the parts outside the CDR3, the full variable domain is DVKVTQSSRYLVKRTGEKVFLECVQDMDHENMFWYRQDPGLGLRLIYFSYDVKMKEKGDIPEGYSVSREKKERFSLILESASTNQTSMYLCASSHRDRGTEAFFGQGTRLTVV.

The genes are TRBV7-2 and TRBJ1-2; D unclear. The ends were cut back, 1 base at V and 4 bases at J, with 13 bases in the middle. CDR1 is SGHTA, CDR2 FQGNSA, per germline. The CDR3 is 15 amino acids. The DNA for the CDR3 is TGTGCCAGCAGCTTAGAGGGAGGGAACGTCTATGGCTACACCTTC. Translation: CASSLEGGNVYGYTF.

The rearrangement links TRBV30 to TRBJ1-5, with D perhaps TRBD1 (6 bases). CDR1 is GTSNPN and CDR2 is SVGIG in the germline V gene (reference sequence). V dropped 0 bases and J dropped 4 bases, with 7 bases sitting between them. The CDR3 covers 13 residues. The CDR3 protein is CAWSVQGNQPQHF. For the CDR3, the DNA is TGTGCCTGGAGTGTACAGGGTAATCAGCCCCAGCATTTT. Looking up the rest from reference TRBV30 and TRBJ1-5 gives the full variable domain: SQTIHQWPATLVQPVGSPLSLECTVEGTSNPNLYWYRQAAGRGLQLLFYSVGIGQISSEVPQNLSASRPQDRQFILSSKKLLLSDSGFYLCAWSVQGNQPQHFGDGTRLSIL.

In its sample, this clone was seen once. V is TRBV19 and J is TRBJ2-2; weak D call: TRBD2 (6 bases). The CDR3 runs 17 residues. Trimming removed 2 bases at V and 2 bases at J, with 15 bases between. Looked up from germline, CDR1 is LNHDA and CDR2 is SQIVND (reference sequence). The CDR3 is CASSIPPGRTNTGELFF. DNA for the CDR3: TGTGCCAGTAGTATACCCCCGGGGAGGACAAACACCGGGGAGCTGTTTTTT.

V is TRBV7-6 and J is TRBJ2-7; D uncertain. V was clipped by 1 base and J by 4 bases, with 11 bases between them. Germline V gene lookup returns CDR1 SGHVS and CDR2 FNYEAQ. The CDR3 covers 14 residues. DNA of the CDR3: TGTGCCAGCAGCTTAGATCACAACACGTACGAGCAGTACTTC. Protein: CASSLDHNTYEQYF. Drawing the rest from reference TRBV7-6 and TRBJ2-7, the complete variable domain is GAGVSQSPRYKVTKRGQDVALRCDPISGHVSLYWYRQALGQGPEFLTYFNYEAQQDKSGLPNDRFSAERPEGSISTLTIQRTEQRDSAMYRCASSLDHNTYEQYFGPGTRLTVT.

The rearrangement joins TRBV9 to TRBJ2-7; 7 positions match TRBD2. The germline gives CDR1 SGDLS, CDR2 YYNGEE. After removal of 2 bases from V and 6 bases from J, the junction contained 11 bases not matched to a gene. CDR3 size: 15 residues. The chain's CDR3 is CASSVWASGKGEQYF. CDR3 DNA sequence: TGTGCCAGCAGCGTTTGGGCTAGCGGAAAAGGCGAGCAGTACTTC.

This clone came up once. The rearrangement uses TRBV19 and TRBJ2-1; 9 bases map to TRBD1. The CDR3 consists of 17 residues. V lost 5 bases to trimming and J lost 7 bases; unmatched junction nucleotides: 15. Germline V gene sequence: CDR1 LNHDA, CDR2 SQIVND (reference sequence). CDR3 sequence (DNA): TGTGCCAGTAGTTCAAATGCCGGGACAGGGAAACCGAATGAGCAGTTCTTC. It specifies CASSSNAGTGKPNEQFF.

V is TRBV19 and J is TRBJ2-7, with 11 bases aligning to TRBD2. The J segment lost 3 bases and the V segment lost 1 base, leaving 2 bases of the junction unmatched. CDR1 is LNHDA, CDR2 SQIVND, per germline (reference sequence). This CDR3 has 15 residues. The CDR3 region has the DNA TGTGCCAGTAGTATAGGTGGGACTAGCGGCTACGAGCAGTACTTC. Its protein is CASSIGGTSGYEQYF.

This clone was seen a single time. The J gene is TRBJ2-7, the V gene TRBV19; D is undetermined. The CDR3 runs to 12 residues. The V end was cut by 5 bases, the J end by 6 bases, with 11 bases between. Germline V gene sequence: CDR1 LNHDA, CDR2 SQIVND (reference sequence). In nucleotides, the CDR3 is TGTGCCAGTAGTGTGGGCGACCGCGAGCAGTACTTC. Its protein product is CASSVGDREQYF.

This chain links TRBV7-9 with TRBJ1-5, with 7 bases identical to TRBD1. Losses at the gene ends were 0 bases for V and 4 bases for J; bases not matched to a gene: 3. From germline, CDR1 is SEHNR and CDR2 FQNEAQ (reference sequence). The CDR3 contains 15 residues. The CDR3 is CASSLAGTENQPQHF. The CDR3 nucleotides read TGTGCCAGCAGCTTAGCCGGGACAGAGAATCAGCCCCAGCATTTT.

The gene calls are TRBV10-3 and TRBJ1-2, with 7 bases lining up with TRBD1. Germline V CDR1 and CDR2: ENHRY, SYGVKD. The CDR3 covers 15 residues. V was pared by 0 bases and J by 0 bases, with 1 base of the junction left unmatched. The CDR3 DNA reads as TGTGCCATCAGTGAGTCCGGGACAGCTAACTATGGCTACACCTTC. As protein: CAISESGTANYGYTF.

V and J are TRBV7-9 and TRBJ2-1, with D perhaps TRBD2 (7 bases). The germline V gene has CDR1 SEHNR and CDR2 FQNEAQ (reference sequence). V lost 5 bases, J lost 5 bases, and 28 bases lay in between. The CDR3 is 19 residues long. The CDR3 loop reads CASSGGAPVRGAQNNEQFF. Written as DNA, the CDR3 is TGTGCCAGCAGCGGAGGCGCACCAGTACGGGGGGCGCAGAACAATGAGCAGTTCTTC.

CDR3 region: CASSRGQGNYGYTF. In DNA, the CDR3 is TGTGCCAGCAGCCGCGGACAGGGTAACTATGGCTACACCTTC. The chain carries TRBV4-2 and TRBJ1-2; 8 bases fit TRBD1. The CDR3 extends over 14 amino acids. V shed 4 bases, J shed 1 base, and the junction held 2 bases outside the gene matches. Germline V gene data show CDR1 as LGHNA and CDR2 as YNFKEQ.